This T cell receptor (beta chain) was identified during a study of shared clonotypes between healthy human individuals. Overall study context: CD4 naive and CD4 memory each took three plates per donor, while CD8 naive took two and CD8 memory one. Study conclusions and caveats: The study found lower generation probabilities in non-shared clonotypes than in those shared by all four donors. Clonotype sharing across donors was expected to vary with sequencing depth.

Profiled with immunoSEQ multiplex PCR; TCRdb holds only in-frame clones, not every one. The table has approximately 2,000,000 clones, approximately 92% seen once. To note about this clone: Antigen unknown.

CD45RO-negative CD8 cells positively selected for CCR7 made up the naive population, which excluded terminally differentiated effector memory CD45RA+ cells. Sequenced input: naive CD8+ T cells from PBMCs. The receptor's source is a man younger than 35 in good health. Some clones in this sample may be carry-over from other donors' samples.

The CDR3 sequence is CASSQGRGGRETQYF. The CDR3 DNA reads TGCGCCAGCAGCCAAGGAAGGGGGGGGAGAGAGACCCAGTACTTC. The chain uses TRBV4-3 and TRBJ2-5; D is perhaps TRBD2 (7 bases). With 1 base removed from V and 4 bases from J, the gap between germline ends came to 13 bases. CDR3 length equals 15 residues. From germline, CDR1 is LGHNA and CDR2 YSLEER.